This T cell receptor beta chain stems from a study of shared clonotypes between healthy human individuals. Study overall: The plates for each donor numbered three CD4 naive, three CD4 memory, two CD8 naive and one CD8 memory.

The CDR3 has 13 residues. Germline CDR1 reads LNHNV; CDR2 reads YYDKDF (reference sequence). Trimming took 3 bases from V and 2 from J, leaving 8 bases between them. Generated by immunoSEQ multiplex PCR, the TCRdb table keeps only in-frame clones and is missing some. Here the sample spans about 2 million clones, over 85% being singletons. On this clone: Other DNA sequences in the same sample also yield this CDR3.

Sequencing was performed on naive CD4+ T cells sorted from blood. Specified subset: CD45RA+ positively selected. The receptor's source is a man aged 18 to 30 in good health. The rearrangement joins TRBV15 to TRBJ2-7, with D tentatively TRBD1 (6 bases). Written as DNA, the CDR3 is TGTGCCACCAGCAGGGACAGAACCTACGAGCAGTACTTC. Encoded protein: CATSRDRTYEQYF.